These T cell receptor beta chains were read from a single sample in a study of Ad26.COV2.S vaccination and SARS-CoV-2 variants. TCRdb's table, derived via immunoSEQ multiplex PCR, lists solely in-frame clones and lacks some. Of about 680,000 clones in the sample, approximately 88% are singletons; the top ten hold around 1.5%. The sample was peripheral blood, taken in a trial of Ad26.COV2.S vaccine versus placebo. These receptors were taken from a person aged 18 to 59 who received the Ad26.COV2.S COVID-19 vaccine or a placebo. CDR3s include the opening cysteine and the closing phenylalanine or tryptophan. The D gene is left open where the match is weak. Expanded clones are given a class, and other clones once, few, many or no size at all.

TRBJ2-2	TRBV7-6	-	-	TGTGCCAGCAGCTTGATAGGGGGAGTCGGCGGGGAGCTGTTTTTT	CASSLIGGVGGELFF
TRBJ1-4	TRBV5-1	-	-	TGCGCCAGCAGCTTGGGGCTGCGCACTAATGAAAAACTGTTTTTT	CASSLGLRTNEKLFF
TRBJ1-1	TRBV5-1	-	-	TGCGCCAAACCATACTACAGGGTATCAAGTAAGGCTTTCTTT	CAKPYYRVSSKAFF
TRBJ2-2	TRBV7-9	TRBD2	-	TGTGCCAGCAGGTCCGGGGGGTCTTTCACCGGGGAGCTGTTTTTT	CASRSGGSFTGELFF
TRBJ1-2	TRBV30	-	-	TGTGCCTGGAGTCACTATCATGGCTACACCTTC	CAWSHYHGYTF
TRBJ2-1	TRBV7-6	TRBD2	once	TGTGCCAGCAGCCATAGCGGGGGGGCCAATGAGCAGTTCTTC	CASSHSGGANEQFF
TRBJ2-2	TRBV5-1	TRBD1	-	TGCGCCAGCAGCCCTAGGGACAGGGACACCGGGGAGCTGTTTTTT	CASSPRDRDTGELFF
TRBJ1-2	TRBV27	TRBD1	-	TGTGCCAGCAGTACCATAGGGGGCGGCAATGGCTACACCTTC	CASSTIGGGNGYTF
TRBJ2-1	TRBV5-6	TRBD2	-	TGTGCCAGCAGCTTTCTAGCGGGAGGAAACAATGAGCAGTTCTTC	CASSFLAGGNNEQFF
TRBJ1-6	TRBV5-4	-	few	TGTGCCAGCAGCCCCAGTCCGAATTCACCCCTCCACTTT	CASSPSPNSPLHF
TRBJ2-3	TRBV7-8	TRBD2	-	TGTGCCAGCAGCTTAGAGATAGCGGGGGGGCCTATTGATACGCAGTATTTT	CASSLEIAGGPIDTQYF
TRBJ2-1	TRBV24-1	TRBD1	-	TGTGCCACCAGTGACCTCCGGGACAGTAATGAGCAGTTCTTC	CATSDLRDSNEQFF
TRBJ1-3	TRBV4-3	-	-	TGCGCCAGCAGCCAAGAGGGGGTCTCTGGAAACACCATATATTTT	CASSQEGVSGNTIYF
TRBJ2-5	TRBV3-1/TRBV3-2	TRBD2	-	TGTGCCAGCAGCCTTGGGGGAACTAGCGGGGGAGAGACCCAGTACTTC	CASSLGGTSGGETQYF
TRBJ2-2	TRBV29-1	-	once	TGCAGCGTTGGAGGGGTATCCACCGGGGAGCTGTTTTTT	CSVGGVSTGELFF
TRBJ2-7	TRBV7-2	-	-	TGTGCCAGCAGCTTCAAGCGGGCCTACCCCTACGAGCAGTACTTC	CASSFKRAYPYEQYF
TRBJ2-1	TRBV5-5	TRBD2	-	TGTGCCAGCAGCTTGGAGTCTAGCGGGATGTTAAATGAGCAGTTCTTC	CASSLESSGMLNEQFF
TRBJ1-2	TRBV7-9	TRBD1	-	TGTGCCAGCAGCTTAGGGGGGACAGGGGCGTCCTATGGCTACACCTTC	CASSLGGTGASYGYTF
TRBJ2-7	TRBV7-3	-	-	TGTGCCAGCAGCAGTCATACCGGGTCCCCATTTACCTACGAGCAGTACTTC	CASSSHTGSPFTYEQYF
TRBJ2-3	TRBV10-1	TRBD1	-	TGCGCCTGGGGGGGCAAGGACAGGGGTTTTAGCACAGATACGCAGTATTTT	CAWGGKDRGFSTDTQYF
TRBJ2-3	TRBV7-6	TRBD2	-	TGTGCCAGCAGCCCCCAGAGATGGGCTAGCGGGGGGGCGACGCAGTATTTT	CASSPQRWASGGATQYF
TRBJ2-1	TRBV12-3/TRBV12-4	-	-	TGTGCCTCCTGGTCGGCAAACAATGAGCAGTTCTTC	CASWSANNEQFF
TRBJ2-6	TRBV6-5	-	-	TGTGCCAGCACCTCTGCGTCGGCCGGGGCCAACGTCCTGACTTTC	CASTSASAGANVLTF
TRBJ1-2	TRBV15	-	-	TGTGCCACTATGGACATCACCTATGGCTACACCTTC	CATMDITYGYTF
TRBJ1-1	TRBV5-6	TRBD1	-	TGTGCCAGCAGCTTGAACAGGGGTGGGTACACTGAAGCTTTCTTT	CASSLNRGGYTEAFF
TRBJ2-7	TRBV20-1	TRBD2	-	TGCAGTGCTAGTCTTCGTCTAGCGGGTTCCCACGAGCAGTACTTC	CSASLRLAGSHEQYF
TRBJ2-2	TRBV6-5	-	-	TGTGCCAGCAGTTACGGGGACAACACCGGGGAGCTGTTTTTT	CASSYGDNTGELFF
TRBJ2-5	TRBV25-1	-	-	TGTGCCAGCAGTCTCCGGCAGGGCCAAGAGACCCAGTACTTC	CASSLRQGQETQYF
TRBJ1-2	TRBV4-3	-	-	TGCGCCAGCAGCCAAAGGCTAGGGGGGGGCGCCTCCGCTAACTATGGCTACACCTTC	CASSQRLGGGASANYGYTF
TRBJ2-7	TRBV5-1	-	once	TGCGCCAGCAGCTTGCATGAGGGGTACGAGCAGTACTTC	CASSLHEGYEQYF
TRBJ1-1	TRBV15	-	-	TGTGCCACCAGCAGAGATAAGTGGGGCCCAGCTTTCTTT	CATSRDKWGPAFF
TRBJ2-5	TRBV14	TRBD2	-	TGTGCCAGCAGCCCATTAGCGGGAGGACAAGAGACCCAGTACTTC	CASSPLAGGQETQYF
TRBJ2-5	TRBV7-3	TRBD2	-	TGTGCCAGCAGCTTAATCGCCGCGGCTAGCGGGGCACAAGAGACCCAGTACTTC	CASSLIAAASGAQETQYF
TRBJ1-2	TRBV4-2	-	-	TGTGCCAGCAGCCCTTCCAGCGTCGCGGGTTGGGGCTACACCTTC	CASSPSSVAGWGYTF
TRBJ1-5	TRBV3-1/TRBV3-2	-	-	TGTGCCAGCAGCCGGCAGGCGGACCAGCCCCAGCATTTT	CASSRQADQPQHF
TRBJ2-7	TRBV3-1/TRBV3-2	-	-	TGTGCCAGCAGCCAAGGAGGGTCGGGGATCTACGAGCAGTACTTC	CASSQGGSGIYEQYF
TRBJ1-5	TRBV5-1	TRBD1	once	TGCGCCAGCAGCTTGAGCGGACAGGGGAATCAGCCCCAGCATTTT	CASSLSGQGNQPQHF
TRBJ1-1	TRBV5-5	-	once	TGTGCCAGCAGCTTCCGCTTTATGGGTCGAACTGAAGCTTTCTTT	CASSFRFMGRTEAFF
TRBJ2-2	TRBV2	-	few	TGTGCCAGCAGGCAAATTTCGAACACCGGGGAGCTGTTTTTT	CASRQISNTGELFF
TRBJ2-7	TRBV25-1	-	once	TGTGCCAGCAGTGAATATCCAGGGAACCCCGAGCAGTACTTC	CASSEYPGNPEQYF
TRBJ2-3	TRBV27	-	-	TGTGCCAGCAGTTTAGTCTGGCAGACAGATACGCAGTATTTT	CASSLVWQTDTQYF
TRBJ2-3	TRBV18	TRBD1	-	TGTGCCAGCTCACCATTACAGGGGGGCACGAATACGCAGTATTTT	CASSPLQGGTNTQYF